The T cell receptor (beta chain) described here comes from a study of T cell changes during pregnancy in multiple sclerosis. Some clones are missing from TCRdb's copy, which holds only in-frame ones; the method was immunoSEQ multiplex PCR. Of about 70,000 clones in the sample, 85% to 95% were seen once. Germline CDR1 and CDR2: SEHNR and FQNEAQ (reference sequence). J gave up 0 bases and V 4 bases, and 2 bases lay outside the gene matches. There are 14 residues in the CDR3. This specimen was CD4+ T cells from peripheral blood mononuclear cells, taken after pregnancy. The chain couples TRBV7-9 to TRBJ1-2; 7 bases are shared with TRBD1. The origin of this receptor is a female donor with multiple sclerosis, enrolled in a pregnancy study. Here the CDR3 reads CASSYRGANYGYTF. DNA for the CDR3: TGTGCCAGCAGCTACAGGGGCGCTAACTATGGCTACACCTTC.